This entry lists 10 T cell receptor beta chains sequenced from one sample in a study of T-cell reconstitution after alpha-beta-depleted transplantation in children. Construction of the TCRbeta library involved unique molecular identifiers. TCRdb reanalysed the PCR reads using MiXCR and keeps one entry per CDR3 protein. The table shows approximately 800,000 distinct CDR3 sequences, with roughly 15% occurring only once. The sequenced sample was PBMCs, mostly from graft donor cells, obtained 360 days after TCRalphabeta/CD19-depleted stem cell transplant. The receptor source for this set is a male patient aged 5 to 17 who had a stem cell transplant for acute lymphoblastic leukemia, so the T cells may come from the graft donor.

The CDR3 spells CASNPTGVNIQYF. The CDR3 nucleotides are TGTGCCAGTAACCCGACAGGGGTAAACATTCAGTACTTC. This sequence joins TRBV2 and TRBJ2-4; 8 nucleotides agree with TRBD1. The CDR3 covers 13 residues. Germline-derived CDR1 and CDR2 are SNHLY and FYNNEI. V gave up 9 bases and J gave up 6 bases; unmatched junction bases: 7.

DNA of the CDR3: TGCAGTGCTAGGGGGGGATATGCCTACAATGAGCAGTTCTTC. This translates into CSARGGYAYNEQFF. J is TRBJ2-1 and V is TRBV20-1, with TRBD2 as a possible D gene (6 bases). CDR1 and CDR2 (germline): DFQATT, SNEGSKA (reference sequence). The CDR3 is 14 amino acids. Between the trimmed V and J ends, which lost 3 bases and 2 bases, there was a span of 11 bases.

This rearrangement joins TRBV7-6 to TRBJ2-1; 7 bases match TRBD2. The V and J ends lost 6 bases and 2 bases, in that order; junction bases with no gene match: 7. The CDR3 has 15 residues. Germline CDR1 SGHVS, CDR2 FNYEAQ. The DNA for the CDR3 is TGTGCCAGCAGTCTTGGACTAGTTCCCTACAATGAGCAGTTCTTC. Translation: CASSLGLVPYNEQFF.

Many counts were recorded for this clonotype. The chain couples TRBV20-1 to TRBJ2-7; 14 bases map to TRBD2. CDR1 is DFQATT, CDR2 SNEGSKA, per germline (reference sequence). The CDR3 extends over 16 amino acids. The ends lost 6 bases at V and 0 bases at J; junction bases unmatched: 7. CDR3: CSASGLAGGRSYEQYF. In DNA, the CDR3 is TGCAGTGCCAGCGGACTAGCGGGAGGTCGCTCCTACGAGCAGTACTTC.

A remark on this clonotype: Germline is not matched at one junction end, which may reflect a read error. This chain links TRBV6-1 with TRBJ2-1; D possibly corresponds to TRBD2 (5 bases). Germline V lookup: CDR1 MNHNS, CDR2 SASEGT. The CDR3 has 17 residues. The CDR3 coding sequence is TGTGCCAGCAGTCAAGCCGGACTGCCGAGCTCCTACAATGAGCAGTTCTTC. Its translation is CASSQAGLPSSYNEQFF.

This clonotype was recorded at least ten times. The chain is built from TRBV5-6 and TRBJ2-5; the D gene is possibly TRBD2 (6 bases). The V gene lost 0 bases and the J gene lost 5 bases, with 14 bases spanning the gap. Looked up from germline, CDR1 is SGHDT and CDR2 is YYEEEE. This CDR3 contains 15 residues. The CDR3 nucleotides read TGTGCCAGCAGCTTGGTCCGGGGGATAAGGGAGACCCAGTACTTC. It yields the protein CASSLVRGIRETQYF. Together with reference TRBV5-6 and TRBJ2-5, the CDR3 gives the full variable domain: DAGVTQSPTHLIKTRGQQVTLRCSPKSGHDTVSWYQQALGQGPQFIFQYYEEEERQRGNFPDRFSGHQFPNYSSELNVNALLLGDSALYLCASSLVRGIRETQYFGPGTRLLVL.

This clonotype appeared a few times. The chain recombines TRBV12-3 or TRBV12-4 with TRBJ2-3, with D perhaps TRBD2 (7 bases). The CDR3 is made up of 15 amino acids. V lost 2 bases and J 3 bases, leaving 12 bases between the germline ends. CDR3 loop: CASSLRGAPTDTQYF. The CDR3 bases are TGTGCCAGCAGTTTACGGGGGGCCCCGACAGATACGCAGTATTTT.

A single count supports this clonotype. CDR3 nucleotide sequence: TGTGCCACCAGCAGAGATCTTAGCACAGATACGCAGTATTTT. It translates to CATSRDLSTDTQYF. V is TRBV15 and J is TRBJ2-3; D gene unclear. This CDR3 region has 14 residues. Germline V lookup: CDR1 LNHNV, CDR2 YYDKDF (reference sequence). Between the trimmed V and J ends, which lost 0 bases and 0 bases, there was a span of 4 bases.

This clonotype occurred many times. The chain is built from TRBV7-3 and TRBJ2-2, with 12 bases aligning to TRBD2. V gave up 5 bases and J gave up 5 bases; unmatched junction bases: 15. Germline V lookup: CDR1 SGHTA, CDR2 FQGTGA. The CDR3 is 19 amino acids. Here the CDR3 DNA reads TGTGCCAGCAGCCAGACCCCCCTAGCGGGAGGGAAAAAAACCGGGGAGCTGTTTTTT. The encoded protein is CASSQTPLAGGKKTGELFF.

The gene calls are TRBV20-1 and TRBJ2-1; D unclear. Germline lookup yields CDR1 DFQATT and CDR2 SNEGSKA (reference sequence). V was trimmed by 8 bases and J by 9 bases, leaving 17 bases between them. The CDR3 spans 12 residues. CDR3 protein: CSTSNRFGEQFF. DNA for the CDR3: TGCAGTACCTCGAACCGATTTGGTGAGCAGTTCTTC.